This TCR beta chain was captured by sequencing in a study of cytomegalovirus exposure and HLA in healthy donors. The CDR3 is 13 residues long. CDR1 and CDR2 (germline): SEHNR, FQNEAQ (reference sequence). About this clone itself: Its antigen is currently unknown. At one of its ends the junction is not consistent with the germline gene, which may arise from a read error.

Regarding the study as a whole: CMV serostatus stood as the only immune exposure information on hand.

Amplification used 60 Vbeta primers and 13 Jbeta primers. This table comes from immunoSEQ multiplex PCR, and its TCRdb copy is limited to in-frame clones, with some not included. The sample consists of fewer than 300,000 clones, approximately 90% of them appearing once. Sequencing input: PBMCs. This chain joins TRBV7-9 and TRBJ2-5, with D unclear. This clonotype was obtained from a man aged 35-49 years in good health and CMV-seropositive. The CDR3 DNA reads as TGTTCCAGCAGCTTAGAACCGGTCGAGACCCAGTACTTC. Residues: CSSSLEPVETQYF.